A single sample gave rise to the 26 T cell receptor beta chains below, sequenced in a study of blood T cell repertoires in COVID-19. Using immunoSEQ multiplex PCR, the repertoire was profiled, and TCRdb retains in-frame clones only, with some absent. The data show some 50,000 clones, with approximately 87% seen just once and 9.2% held by the top ten. Material: peripheral blood. These receptors were taken from a human donor in a cohort sampled during active COVID-19.

The chain couples TRBV11-3 to TRBJ2-5; 13 positions match TRBD2. The CDR3 is 15 residues long. Germline V gene data show CDR1 as SGHNT and CDR2 as YENEEA. After removal of 1 base from V and 5 bases from J, the junction contained 1 base not matched to a gene. CDR3 nucleotides: TGTGCCAGCAGCTTAGGGACTAGCGGGGGCGAGACCCAGTACTTC. This gives the protein CASSLGTSGGETQYF.

The V call is TRBV7-2, the J call TRBJ2-7; 7 bases are a match to TRBD2. The ends lost 6 bases at V and 3 bases at J; junction bases unmatched: 14. Germline loops: CDR1 SGHTA, CDR2 FQGNSA. CDR3 length: 16 residues. CDR3 sequence reads: CASSGAGRQGYYEQYF. The DNA of the CDR3 is TGTGCCAGCAGTGGAGCGGGGCGGCAAGGGTACTACGAGCAGTACTTC.

The DNA for the CDR3 is TGTGCCAGCAGTTACCCGGACAGGGTGTACGAGCAGTACTTC. Translating it yields CASSYPDRVYEQYF. The chain employs TRBV6-6 and TRBJ2-7; TRBD1 aligns across 8 bases. The germline CDR1 and CDR2 sequences are MNHNY and SVGAGI (reference sequence). After removal of 2 bases from V and 4 bases from J, the junction contained 4 bases not matched to a gene. This CDR3 is built from 14 residues.

This chain connects TRBV5-1 to TRBJ2-1; 13 positions agree with TRBD2. Trimming at V came to 2 bases and at J to 5 bases, leaving 10 bases not matched to a gene. The CDR3 consists of 18 residues. The germline V gene encodes CDR1 SGHRS and CDR2 YFSETQ. CDR3 coding DNA: TGCGCCAGCAGCTTTGGGCCTCAAGGGACTAGCGGGGACAATGAGCAGTTCTTC. Translating it yields CASSFGPQGTSGDNEQFF.

This chain uses TRBV19 with TRBJ2-5; 8 bases are shared with TRBD1. With 1 base clipped from V and 3 bases from J, the junction kept 7 bases outside the gene matches. Germline values: CDR1 LNHDA, CDR2 SQIVND (reference sequence). The CDR3 has 16 residues. The CDR3 protein is CASSIGQGALEETQYF. CDR3 DNA sequence: TGTGCCAGTAGTATAGGCCAGGGGGCCTTGGAAGAGACCCAGTACTTC. Full variable domain (missing parts from reference TRBV19 and TRBJ2-5): DGGITQSPKYLFRKEGQNVTLSCEQNLNHDAMYWYRQDPGQGLRLIYYSQIVNDFQKGDIAEGYSVSREKKESFPLTVTSAQKNPTAFYLCASSIGQGALEETQYFGPGTRLLVL.

V and J are TRBV5-4 and TRBJ2-5, with 12 bases lining up with TRBD2. With V trimmed by 3 bases and J by 2 bases, 5 bases remained unmatched. CDR1 SGHNT and CDR2 YYREEE come from the germline V gene (reference sequence). This CDR3 spans 16 amino acids. The CDR3 nucleotides read TGTGCCAGCAGCTCTCTAGCGGGGGGGAGGCAAGAGACCCAGTACTTC. Translated, it gives CASSSLAGGRQETQYF. Full variable domain (missing parts from reference TRBV5-4 and TRBJ2-5): ETGVTQSPTHLIKTRGQQVTLRCSSQSGHNTVSWYQQALGQGPQFIFQYYREEENGRGNFPPRFSGLQFPNYSSELNVNALELDDSALYLCASSSLAGGRQETQYFGPGTRLLVL.

V and J are TRBV7-2 and TRBJ2-7; no clear D gene. V was clipped by 1 base and J by 2 bases, with 6 bases between them. Germline V gives CDR1 SGHTA, CDR2 FQGNSA. The CDR3 runs to 13 residues. CDR3 in DNA: TGTGCCAGCAGCTTAGTCAGTACCTACGAGCAGTACTTC. Translation: CASSLVSTYEQYF. The entire variable domain, with the rest obtained from reference TRBV7-2 and TRBJ2-7, is as follows: GAGVSQSPSNKVTEKGKDVELRCDPISGHTALYWYRQSLGQGLEFLIYFQGNSAPDKSGLPSDRFSAERTGGSVSTLTIQRTQQEDSAVYLCASSLVSTYEQYFGPGTRLTVT.

V and J are TRBV7-9 and TRBJ2-2; weak D call: TRBD1 (5 bases). Germline V gives CDR1 SEHNR, CDR2 FQNEAQ (reference sequence). V was shortened by 5 bases and J by 4 bases, with 8 bases between the two germline ends. CDR3 length: 13 amino acids. The CDR3 DNA is TGTGCCAGCAGCGGGGCTAGCACCGGGGAGCTGTTTTTT. Translation gives CASSGASTGELFF. The whole variable domain, remainder taken from reference TRBV7-9 and TRBJ2-2, is DTGVSQNPRHKITKRGQNVTFRCDPISEHNRLYWYRQTLGQGPEFLTYFQNEAQLEKSRLLSDRFSAERPKGSFSTLEIQRTEQGDSAMYLCASSGASTGELFFGEGSRLTVL.

About this clone itself: In the same sample, other DNA sequences code for this CDR3. The chain links TRBV5-1 to TRBJ2-2; 11 positions match TRBD2. Germline-derived CDR1 and CDR2 are SGHRS and YFSETQ. The CDR3 has 16 amino acids. Germline trimming cut 2 bases from V and 1 base from J; bases unmatched to any gene: 1. The CDR3 loop reads CASSFTSGGNTGELFF. The CDR3 bases are TGCGCCAGCAGCTTTACTAGCGGGGGGAACACCGGGGAGCTGTTTTTT.

The chain's CDR3 is CASRGGNSFGETQYF. DNA for the CDR3: TGTGCCAGCCGAGGAGGGAATTCGTTCGGAGAGACCCAGTACTTC. The chain combines TRBV5-4 with TRBJ2-5; weak D call: TRBD2 (6 bases). V dropped 7 bases and J dropped 4 bases, with 20 bases sitting between them. The CDR3 sequence is 15 residues long. Germline V gene data show CDR1 as SGHNT and CDR2 as YYREEE (reference sequence).

V gene TRBV9 combines with J gene TRBJ1-2, with D possibly matching TRBD1 (6 bases). V was shortened by 1 base and J by 4 bases, with 8 bases between the two germline ends. CDR1 and CDR2 (germline): SGDLS, YYNGEE. This CDR3 region has 13 residues. This CDR3 reads CASSVTGTYGYTF. In DNA, the CDR3 is TGTGCCAGCAGCGTAACAGGGACCTATGGCTACACCTTC.

The chain uses TRBV19 and TRBJ1-2, with TRBD1 matching 8 bases. With 6 bases clipped from V and 3 bases from J, the junction kept 6 bases outside the gene matches. Germline CDR1 reads LNHDA; CDR2 reads SQIVND (reference sequence). The CDR3 sequence is 14 residues long. Here the CDR3 reads CASRPGGADYGYTF. As DNA, the CDR3 is TGTGCCAGTAGACCAGGGGGCGCCGACTATGGCTACACCTTC.

The chain joins TRBV3-1 (or the pseudogene TRBV3-2) to TRBJ2-7, with TRBD1 matching over 8 bases. J lost 0 bases, V lost 6 bases, and 4 bases had no gene match. The CDR3 is 14 residues long. The germline gives CDR1 LGHDT, CDR2 YNNKEL (reference sequence). The DNA for the CDR3 is TGTGCCAGCAGTCGGACAGGGTTCTCCTACGAGCAGTACTTC. Its translation is CASSRTGFSYEQYF.

This sequence joins TRBV11-2 and TRBJ2-2; 8 positions agree with TRBD1. The CDR3 covers 14 residues. The germline V gene has CDR1 SGHAT and CDR2 FQNNGV. J lost 5 bases, V lost 5 bases, and 4 bases had no gene match. The CDR3 nucleotides read TGTGCCAGCAGCCGGGACAGGATGACCGGGGAGCTGTTTTTT. Translating gives CASSRDRMTGELFF.

This clone was seen only a few times. V is TRBV11-3 and J is TRBJ2-1; possible D gene TRBD2, 5 bases. The CDR3 runs to 13 residues. CDR1 SGHNT and CDR2 YENEEA come from the germline V gene. Deletions cut 5 bases from V and 8 bases from J, with 13 bases between. The CDR3 spells CASSPGRVHEQFF. The CDR3, as DNA: TGTGCCAGCAGCCCCGGGCGGGTACATGAGCAGTTCTTC. Full variable domain (missing parts from reference TRBV11-3 and TRBJ2-1): EAGVVQSPRYKIIEKKQPVAFWCNPISGHNTLYWYLQNLGQGPELLIRYENEEAVDDSQLPKDRFSAERLKGVDSTLKIQPAELGDSAVYLCASSPGRVHEQFFGPGTRLTVL.

The chain combines TRBV19 with TRBJ1-1; possible D gene TRBD1, 6 bases. Germline lookup yields CDR1 LNHDA and CDR2 SQIVND (reference sequence). The CDR3 is made up of 12 amino acids. Trimming pared 6 bases from V and 5 bases from J, leaving 10 bases between. CDR3 sequence reads: CASSQQGTEAFF. In DNA form, the CDR3 reads TGTGCCAGTAGCCAACAGGGAACTGAAGCTTTCTTT. Using reference TRBV19 and TRBJ1-1 for the parts outside the CDR3, the full variable domain is DGGITQSPKYLFRKEGQNVTLSCEQNLNHDAMYWYRQDPGQGLRLIYYSQIVNDFQKGDIAEGYSVSREKKESFPLTVTSAQKNPTAFYLCASSQQGTEAFFGQGTRLTVV.

The chain carries TRBV5-1 and TRBJ2-1, with 15 bases identical to TRBD2. CDR1 and CDR2 (germline): SGHRS, YFSETQ. The CDR3 is made up of 17 amino acids. V was pared by 0 bases and J by 10 bases, with 8 bases of the junction left unmatched. In nucleotides, the CDR3 is TGCGCCAGCAGCTTGGTTCGGACTAGCGGGGGGGCTGTCGAGCAGTTCTTC. Translated, it gives CASSLVRTSGGAVEQFF.

This chain uses TRBV19 with TRBJ1-5; the match to TRBD1 covers 10 bases. The CDR3 length is 15 residues. Germline lookup yields CDR1 LNHDA and CDR2 SQIVND (reference sequence). The trim removed 5 bases at V and 7 bases at J, leaving 8 bases unmatched. The CDR3 DNA reads as TGTGCCAGTAGTGTACCGGGACAGGGGAACCAGCCCCAGCATTTT. Translating it yields CASSVPGQGNQPQHF.

The gene calls are TRBV12-5 and TRBJ1-6; the match to TRBD1 covers 8 bases. The CDR3 is 15 residues long. The trim removed 1 base at V and 9 bases at J, leaving 5 bases unmatched. CDR1 is LGHNT and CDR2 is FRNRAP in the germline V gene. In nucleotides, the CDR3 is TGTGCTAGTGGTTTGGGGGACAGGAGATTTTCACCCCTCCACTTT. Protein: CASGLGDRRFSPLHF.

This chain connects TRBV3-1 (or the pseudogene TRBV3-2) to TRBJ2-1; D possibly corresponds to TRBD2 (6 bases). This CDR3 contains 11 residues. Deletions cut 6 bases from V and 10 bases from J, with 10 bases between. Germline CDR1 LGHDT, CDR2 YNNKEL (reference sequence). CDR3 nucleotide sequence: TGTGCCAGCAGAAGACTAGAGGAGCAGTTCTTC. This encodes CASRRLEEQFF.

This clone was found many times. The CDR3 DNA reads TGTGCCAGCAGCACCGGGACAGGGGGATTAGATGAGCAGTTCTTC. Its protein product is CASSTGTGGLDEQFF. The V and J genes are TRBV7-3 and TRBJ2-1; TRBD1 aligns across 11 bases. J gave up 8 bases and V 5 bases, and 8 bases lay outside the gene matches. Germline V CDR1 and CDR2: SGHTA, FQGTGA. The CDR3 covers 15 residues.

The rearrangement uses TRBV24-1 and TRBJ1-5; D is uncertain. V lost 4 bases and J 0 bases, leaving 12 bases between the germline ends. Per germline, CDR1 KGHDR and CDR2 SFDVKD. This CDR3 spans 16 amino acids. DNA of the CDR3: TGTGCCACCAGTGACTCTAGACGGGGTAGCAATCAGCCCCAGCATTTT. It yields the protein CATSDSRRGSNQPQHF.

The chain is built from TRBV19 and TRBJ1-2, with TRBD1 as a possible D gene (5 bases). V lost 2 bases and J lost 6, with 16 bases in between. Germline V gives CDR1 LNHDA, CDR2 SQIVND (reference sequence). The CDR3 consists of 15 residues. The CDR3 here is CASSITDSDPDGYTF. CDR3 nucleotides: TGTGCCAGTAGTATAACCGACAGCGATCCGGATGGCTACACCTTC.

The chain joins TRBV2 to TRBJ1-1; unclear D gene. CDR3 length equals 15 residues. The germline V gene encodes CDR1 SNHLY and CDR2 FYNNEI. The V end was cut by 4 bases, the J end by 1 base, with 13 bases between. CDR3 bases: TGTGCCAGCAGTGCGCCTAATCGGGGGAACACTGAAGCTTTCTTT. Translation gives CASSAPNRGNTEAFF.

The chain joins TRBV6-2 or TRBV6-3 to TRBJ2-7; TRBD2 agrees at 11 bases. In germline, CDR1 is MNHEY, CDR2 SVGEGT. V gave up 2 bases and J gave up 3 bases; unmatched junction bases: 9. The CDR3 has 17 residues. In nucleotides, the CDR3 is TGTGCCAGCAGTTACCTGCGGACTAGCGGGTACTACTACGAGCAGTACTTC. It yields the protein CASSYLRTSGYYYEQYF.

This sequence joins TRBV10-1 and TRBJ1-1, with 7 bases lining up with TRBD1. V lost 5 bases to trimming and J lost 4 bases; unmatched junction nucleotides: 4. The germline V gene encodes CDR1 WNHNN and CDR2 SYGVQD (reference sequence). The CDR3 is 13 residues long. The CDR3 loop reads CASSTTGPTEAFF. As DNA, the CDR3 is TGCGCCAGCAGTACGACAGGGCCCACTGAAGCTTTCTTT.